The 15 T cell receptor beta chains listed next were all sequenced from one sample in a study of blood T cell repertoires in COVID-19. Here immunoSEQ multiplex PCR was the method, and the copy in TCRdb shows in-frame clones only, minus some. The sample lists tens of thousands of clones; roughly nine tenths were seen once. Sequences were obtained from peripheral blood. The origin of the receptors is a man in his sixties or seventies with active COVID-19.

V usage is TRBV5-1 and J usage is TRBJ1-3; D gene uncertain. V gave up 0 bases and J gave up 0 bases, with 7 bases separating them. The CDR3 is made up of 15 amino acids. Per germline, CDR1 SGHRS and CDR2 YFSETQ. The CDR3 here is CASSLAVNSGNTIYF. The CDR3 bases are TGCGCCAGCAGCTTGGCCGTTAACTCTGGAAACACCATATATTTT.

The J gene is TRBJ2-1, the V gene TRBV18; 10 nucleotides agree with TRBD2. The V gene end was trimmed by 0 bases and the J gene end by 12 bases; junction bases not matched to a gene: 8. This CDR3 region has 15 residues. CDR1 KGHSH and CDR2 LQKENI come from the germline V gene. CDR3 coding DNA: TGTGCCAGCTCACCACCGAGGAGCGGGAGGGAGGGGCAGTTCTTC. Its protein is CASSPPRSGREGQFF.

In DNA, the CDR3 is TGCGCCAGCAGCTTGGCTCACCAGGGACTAGCGGATTCAGCACGGGGGGCCAACGTCCTGACTTTC. It codes for CASSLAHQGLADSARGANVLTF. The chain couples TRBV5-1 to TRBJ2-6, with 11 bases lining up with TRBD2. V lost 0 bases, J lost 4 bases, and 18 bases stayed unmatched. The CDR3 is 22 amino acids. Germline V gene lookup returns CDR1 SGHRS and CDR2 YFSETQ.

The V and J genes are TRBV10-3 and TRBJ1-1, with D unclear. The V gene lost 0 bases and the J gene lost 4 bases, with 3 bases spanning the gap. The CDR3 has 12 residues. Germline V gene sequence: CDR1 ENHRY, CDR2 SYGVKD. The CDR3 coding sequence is TGTGCCATCAGTGAGTCGAGCACTGAAGCTTTCTTT. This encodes CAISESSTEAFF.

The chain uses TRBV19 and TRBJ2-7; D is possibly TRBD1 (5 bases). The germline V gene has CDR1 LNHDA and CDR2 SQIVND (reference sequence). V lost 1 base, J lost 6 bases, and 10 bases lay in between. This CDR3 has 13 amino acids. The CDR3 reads CASSIGAGREQYF. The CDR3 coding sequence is TGTGCCAGTAGTATAGGAGCAGGGCGCGAGCAGTACTTC.

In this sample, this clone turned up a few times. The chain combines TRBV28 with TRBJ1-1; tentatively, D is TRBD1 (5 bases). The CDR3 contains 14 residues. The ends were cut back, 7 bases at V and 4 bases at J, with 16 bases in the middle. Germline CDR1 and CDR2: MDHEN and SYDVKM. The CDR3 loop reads CASTRGGLPTEAFF. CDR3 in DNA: TGTGCCAGCACGAGGGGAGGCCTTCCCACTGAAGCTTTCTTT.

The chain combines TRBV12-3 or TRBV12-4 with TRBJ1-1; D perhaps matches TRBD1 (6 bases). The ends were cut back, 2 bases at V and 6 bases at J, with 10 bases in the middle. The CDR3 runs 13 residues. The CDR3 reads CASSLKDRSEAFF. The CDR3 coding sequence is TGTGCCAGCAGTTTAAAAGACAGGTCTGAAGCTTTCTTT.

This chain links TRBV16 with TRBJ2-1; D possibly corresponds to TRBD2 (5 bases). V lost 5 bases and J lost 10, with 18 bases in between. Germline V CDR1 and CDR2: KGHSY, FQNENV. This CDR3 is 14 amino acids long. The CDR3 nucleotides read TGTGCCAGCAGCTACACCACTAGAGGGAGAGAGCAGTTCTTC. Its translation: CASSYTTRGREQFF.

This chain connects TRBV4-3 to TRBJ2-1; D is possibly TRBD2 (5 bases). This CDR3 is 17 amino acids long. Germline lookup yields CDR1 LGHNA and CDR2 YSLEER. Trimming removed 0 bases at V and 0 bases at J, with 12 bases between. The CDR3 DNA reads TGCGCCAGCAGCCAAGATGGCAGCGGTAGCTCCTACAATGAGCAGTTCTTC. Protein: CASSQDGSGSSYNEQFF.

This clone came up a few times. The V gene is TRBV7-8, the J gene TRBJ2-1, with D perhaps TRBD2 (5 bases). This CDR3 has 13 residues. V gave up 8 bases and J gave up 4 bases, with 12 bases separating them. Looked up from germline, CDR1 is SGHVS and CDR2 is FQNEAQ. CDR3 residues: CASGPPGYNEQFF. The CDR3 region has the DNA TGTGCCAGCGGGCCGCCGGGGTACAATGAGCAGTTCTTC. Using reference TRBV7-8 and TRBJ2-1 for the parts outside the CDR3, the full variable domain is GAGVSQSPRYKVAKRGQDVALRCDPISGHVSLFWYQQALGQGPEFLTYFQNEAQLDKSGLPSDRFFAERPEGSVSTLKIQRTQQEDSAVYLCASGPPGYNEQFFGPGTRLTVL.

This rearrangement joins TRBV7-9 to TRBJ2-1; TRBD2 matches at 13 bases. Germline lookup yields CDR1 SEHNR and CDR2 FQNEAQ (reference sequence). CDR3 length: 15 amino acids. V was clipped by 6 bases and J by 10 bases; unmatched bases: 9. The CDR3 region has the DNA TGTGCCAGCAGGGGGACTAGCGGGGACTCGGGGGAGCAGTTCTTC. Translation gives CASRGTSGDSGEQFF.

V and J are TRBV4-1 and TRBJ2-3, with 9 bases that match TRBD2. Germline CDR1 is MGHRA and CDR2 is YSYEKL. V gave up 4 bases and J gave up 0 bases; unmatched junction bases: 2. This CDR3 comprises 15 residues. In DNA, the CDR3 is TGCGCCAGCAGCCCGACTAGCGGTAGCACAGATACGCAGTATTTT. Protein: CASSPTSGSTDTQYF.

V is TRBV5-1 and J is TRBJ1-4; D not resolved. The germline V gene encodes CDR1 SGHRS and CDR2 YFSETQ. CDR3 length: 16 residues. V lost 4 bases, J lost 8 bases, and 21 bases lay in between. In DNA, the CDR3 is TGCGCCAGCAGCCCTCTACCTTATGGAGGTGGCGAAAAACTGTTTTTT. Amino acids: CASSPLPYGGGEKLFF.

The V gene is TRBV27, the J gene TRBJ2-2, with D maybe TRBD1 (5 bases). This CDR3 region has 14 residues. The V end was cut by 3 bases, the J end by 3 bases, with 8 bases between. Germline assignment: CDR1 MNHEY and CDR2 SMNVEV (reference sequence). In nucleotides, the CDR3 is TGTGCCAGCAGTTTGGGGCCGGACACCGGGGAGCTGTTTTTT. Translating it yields CASSLGPDTGELFF.

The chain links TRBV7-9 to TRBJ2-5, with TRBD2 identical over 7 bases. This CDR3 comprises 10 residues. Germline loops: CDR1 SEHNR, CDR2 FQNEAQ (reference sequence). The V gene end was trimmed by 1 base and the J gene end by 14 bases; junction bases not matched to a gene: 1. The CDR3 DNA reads TGTGCCAGCAGCTTAGAGCGGGACTACTTC. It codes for CASSLERDYF.